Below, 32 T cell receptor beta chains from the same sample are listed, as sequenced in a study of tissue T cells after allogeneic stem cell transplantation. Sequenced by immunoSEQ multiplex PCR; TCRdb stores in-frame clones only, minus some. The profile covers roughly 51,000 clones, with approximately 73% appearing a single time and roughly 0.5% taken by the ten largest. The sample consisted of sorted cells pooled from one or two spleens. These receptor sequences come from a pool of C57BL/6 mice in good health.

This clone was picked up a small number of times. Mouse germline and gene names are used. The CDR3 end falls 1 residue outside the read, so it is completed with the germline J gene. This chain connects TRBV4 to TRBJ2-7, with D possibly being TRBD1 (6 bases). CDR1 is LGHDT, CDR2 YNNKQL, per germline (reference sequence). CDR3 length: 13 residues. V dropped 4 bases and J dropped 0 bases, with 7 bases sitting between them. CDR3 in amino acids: CASSLDSSYEQYF. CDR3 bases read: TGTGCCAGCAGCTTGGACAGCTCCTATGAACAGTAC.

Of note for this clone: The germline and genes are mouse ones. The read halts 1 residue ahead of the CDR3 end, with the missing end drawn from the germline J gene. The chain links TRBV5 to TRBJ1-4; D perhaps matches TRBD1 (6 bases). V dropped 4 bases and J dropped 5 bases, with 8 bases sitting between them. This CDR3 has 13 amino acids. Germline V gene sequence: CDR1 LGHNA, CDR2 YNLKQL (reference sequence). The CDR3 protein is CASSPRGNERLFF. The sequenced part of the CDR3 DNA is TGTGCCAGCAGCCCGAGGGGGAACGAAAGATTATTT.

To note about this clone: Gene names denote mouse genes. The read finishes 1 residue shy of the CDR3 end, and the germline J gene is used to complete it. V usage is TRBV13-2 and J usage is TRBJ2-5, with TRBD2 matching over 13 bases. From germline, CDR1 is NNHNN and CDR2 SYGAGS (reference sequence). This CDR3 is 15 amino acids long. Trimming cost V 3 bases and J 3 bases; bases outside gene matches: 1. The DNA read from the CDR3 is TGTGCCAGCGGTGGGGGACTGGGGGGGCAAGACACCCAGTAC. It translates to CASGGGLGGQDTQY. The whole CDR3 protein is CASGGGLGGQDTQYF.

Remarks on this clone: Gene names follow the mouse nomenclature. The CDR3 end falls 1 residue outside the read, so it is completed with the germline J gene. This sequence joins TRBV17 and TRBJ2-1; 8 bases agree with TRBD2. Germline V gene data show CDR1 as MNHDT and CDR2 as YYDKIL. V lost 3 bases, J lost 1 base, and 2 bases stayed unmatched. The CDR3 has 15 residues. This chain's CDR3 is CASSSSGGNYAEQFF. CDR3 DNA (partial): TGTGCTAGCAGTAGTTCTGGGGGGAACTATGCTGAGCAGTTC.

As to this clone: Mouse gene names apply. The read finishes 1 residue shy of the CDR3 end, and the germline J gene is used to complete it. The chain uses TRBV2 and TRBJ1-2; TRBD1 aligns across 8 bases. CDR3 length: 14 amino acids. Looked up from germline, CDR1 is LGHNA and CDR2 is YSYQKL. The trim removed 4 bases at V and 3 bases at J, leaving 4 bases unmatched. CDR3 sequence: CASSPDREDSDYTF. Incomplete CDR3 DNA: TGTGCCAGCAGCCCGGACAGGGAGGACTCCGACTACACC.

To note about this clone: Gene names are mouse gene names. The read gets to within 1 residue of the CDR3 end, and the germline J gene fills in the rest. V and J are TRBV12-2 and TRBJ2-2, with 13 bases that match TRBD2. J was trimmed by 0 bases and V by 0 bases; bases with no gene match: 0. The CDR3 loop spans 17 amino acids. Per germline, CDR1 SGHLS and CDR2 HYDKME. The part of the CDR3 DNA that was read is TGTGCCAGCTCTCTCGGGACTGGGGGGGCAAACACCGGGCAGCTCTAC. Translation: CASSLGTGGANTGQLY. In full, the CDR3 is CASSLGTGGANTGQLYF.

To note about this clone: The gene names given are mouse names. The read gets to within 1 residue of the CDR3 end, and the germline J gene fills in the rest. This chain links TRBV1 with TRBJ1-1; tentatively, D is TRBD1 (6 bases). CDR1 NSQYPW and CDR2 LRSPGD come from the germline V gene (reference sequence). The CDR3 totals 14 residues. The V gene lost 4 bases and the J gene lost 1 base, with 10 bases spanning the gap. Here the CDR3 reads CTCSDQGRNTEVFF. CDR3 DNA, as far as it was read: TGCACCTGCAGTGATCAGGGGAGAAACACAGAAGTCTTC.

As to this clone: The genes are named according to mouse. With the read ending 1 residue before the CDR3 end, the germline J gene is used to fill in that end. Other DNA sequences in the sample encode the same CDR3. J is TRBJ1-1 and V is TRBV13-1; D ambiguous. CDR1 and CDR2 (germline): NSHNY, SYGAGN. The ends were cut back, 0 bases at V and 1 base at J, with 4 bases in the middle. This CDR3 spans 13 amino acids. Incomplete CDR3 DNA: TGTGCCAGCAGTGATGGGCAAAACACAGAAGTCTTC. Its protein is CASSDGQNTEVF. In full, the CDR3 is CASSDGQNTEVFF.

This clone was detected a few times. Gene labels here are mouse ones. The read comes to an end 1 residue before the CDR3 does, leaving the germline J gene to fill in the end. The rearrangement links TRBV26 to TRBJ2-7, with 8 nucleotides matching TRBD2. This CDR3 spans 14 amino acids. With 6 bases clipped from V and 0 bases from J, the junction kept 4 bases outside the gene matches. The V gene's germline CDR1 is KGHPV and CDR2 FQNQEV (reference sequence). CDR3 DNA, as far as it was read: TGTGCCAGCAGGGACTGGGAGAGCTCCTATGAACAGTAC. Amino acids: CASRDWESSYEQY. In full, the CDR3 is CASRDWESSYEQYF. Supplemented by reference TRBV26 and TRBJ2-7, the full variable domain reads NSKVIQTPRYLVKGQGQKAKMRCIPEKGHPVVFWYQQNKNNEFKFLINFQNQEVLQQIDMTEKRFSAECPSNSPCSLEIQSSEAGDSALYLCASRDWESSYEQYFGPGTRLTVL.

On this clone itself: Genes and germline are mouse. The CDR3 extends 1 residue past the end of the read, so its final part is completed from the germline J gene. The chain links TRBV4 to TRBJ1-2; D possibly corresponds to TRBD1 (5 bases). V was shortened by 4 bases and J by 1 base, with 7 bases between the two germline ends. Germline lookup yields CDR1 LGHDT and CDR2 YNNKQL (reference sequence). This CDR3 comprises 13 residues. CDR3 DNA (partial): TGTGCCAGCAGCTCCGACAGAAACTCCGACTACACC. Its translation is CASSSDRNSDYT. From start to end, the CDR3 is CASSSDRNSDYTF.

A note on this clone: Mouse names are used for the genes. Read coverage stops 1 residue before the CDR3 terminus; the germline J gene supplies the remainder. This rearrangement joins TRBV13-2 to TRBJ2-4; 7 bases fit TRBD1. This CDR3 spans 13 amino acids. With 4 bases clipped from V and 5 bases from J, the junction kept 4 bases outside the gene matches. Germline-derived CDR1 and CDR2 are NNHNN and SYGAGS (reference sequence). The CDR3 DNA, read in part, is TGTGCCAGCGGTCGGGACAGCTCAAACACCTTGTAC. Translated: CASGRDSSNTLY. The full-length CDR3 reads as CASGRDSSNTLYF.

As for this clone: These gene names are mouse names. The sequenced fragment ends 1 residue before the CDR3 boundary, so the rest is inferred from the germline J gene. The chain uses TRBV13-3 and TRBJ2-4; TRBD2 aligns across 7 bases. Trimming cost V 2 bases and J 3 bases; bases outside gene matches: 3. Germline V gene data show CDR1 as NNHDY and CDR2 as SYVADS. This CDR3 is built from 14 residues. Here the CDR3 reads CASSDLGEQNTLYF. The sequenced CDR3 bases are TGTGCCAGCAGTGACCTGGGGGAGCAAAACACCTTGTAC.

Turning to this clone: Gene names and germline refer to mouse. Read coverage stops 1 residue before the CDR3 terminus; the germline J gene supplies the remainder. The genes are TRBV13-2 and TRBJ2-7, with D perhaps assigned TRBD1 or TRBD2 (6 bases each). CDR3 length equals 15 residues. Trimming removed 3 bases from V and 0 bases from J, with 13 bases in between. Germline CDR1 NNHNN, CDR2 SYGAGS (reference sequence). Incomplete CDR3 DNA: TGTGCCAGCGGTGGGTCGGGGGCGAGCTCCTATGAACAGTAC. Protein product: CASGGSGASSYEQY. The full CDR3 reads CASGGSGASSYEQYF.

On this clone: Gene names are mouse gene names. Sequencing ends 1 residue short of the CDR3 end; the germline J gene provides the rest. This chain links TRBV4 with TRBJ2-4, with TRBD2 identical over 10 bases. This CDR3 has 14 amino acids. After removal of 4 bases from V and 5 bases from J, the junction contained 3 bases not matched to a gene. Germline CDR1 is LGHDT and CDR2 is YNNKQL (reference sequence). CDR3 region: CASSSRDWGNTLYF. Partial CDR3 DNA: TGTGCCAGCAGCTCCAGGGACTGGGGAAACACCTTGTAC.

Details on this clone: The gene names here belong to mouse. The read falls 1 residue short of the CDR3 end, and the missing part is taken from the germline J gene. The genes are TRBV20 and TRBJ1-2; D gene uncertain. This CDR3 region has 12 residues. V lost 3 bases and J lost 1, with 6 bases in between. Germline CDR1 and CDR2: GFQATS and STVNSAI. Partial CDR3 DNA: TGTGGTGCTAGTGTGCGAAACTCCGACTACACC. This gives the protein CGASVRNSDYT. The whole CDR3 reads CGASVRNSDYTF.

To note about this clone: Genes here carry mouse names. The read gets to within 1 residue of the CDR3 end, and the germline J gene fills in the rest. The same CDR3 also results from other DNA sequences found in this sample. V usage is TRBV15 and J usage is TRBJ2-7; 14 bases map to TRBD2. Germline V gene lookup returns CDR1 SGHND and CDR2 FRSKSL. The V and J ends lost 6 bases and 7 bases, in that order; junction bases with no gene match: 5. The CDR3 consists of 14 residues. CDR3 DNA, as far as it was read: TGTGCCAGCAGGGGACTGGGGGGGCGCGGGGAACAGTAC. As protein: CASRGLGGRGEQY. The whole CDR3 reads CASRGLGGRGEQYF. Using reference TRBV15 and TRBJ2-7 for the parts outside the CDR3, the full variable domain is DAGVTQTPRHEVAEKGQTIILKCEPVSGHNDLFWYRQTKIQGLELLSYFRSKSLMEDGGAFKDRFKAEMLNSSFSTLKIQPTEPKDSAVYLCASRGLGGRGEQYFGPGTRLTVL.

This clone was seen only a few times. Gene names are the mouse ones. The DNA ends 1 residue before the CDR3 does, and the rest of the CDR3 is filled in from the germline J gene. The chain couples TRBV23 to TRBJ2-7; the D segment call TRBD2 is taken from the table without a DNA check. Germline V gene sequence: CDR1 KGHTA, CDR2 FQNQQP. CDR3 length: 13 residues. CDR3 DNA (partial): TGCTCCAGCAGTCAACTGGGGGGTTATGAACAGTAC. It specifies CSSSQLGGYEQY. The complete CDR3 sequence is CSSSQLGGYEQYF.

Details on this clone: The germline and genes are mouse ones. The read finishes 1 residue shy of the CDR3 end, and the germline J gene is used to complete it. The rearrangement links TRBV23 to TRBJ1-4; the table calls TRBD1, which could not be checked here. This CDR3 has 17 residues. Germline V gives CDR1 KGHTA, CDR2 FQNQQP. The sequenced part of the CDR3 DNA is TGCTCCAGCAGTCAATCGGGACAGGGGGCGACCAACGAAAGATTATTT. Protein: CSSSQSGQGATNERLF. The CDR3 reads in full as CSSSQSGQGATNERLFF.

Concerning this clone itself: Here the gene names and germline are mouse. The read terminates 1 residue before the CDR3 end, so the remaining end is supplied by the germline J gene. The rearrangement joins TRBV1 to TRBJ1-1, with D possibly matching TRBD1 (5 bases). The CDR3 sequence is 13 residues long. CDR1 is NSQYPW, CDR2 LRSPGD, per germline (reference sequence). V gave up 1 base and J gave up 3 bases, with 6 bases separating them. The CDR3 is CTCSAGGDTEVFF. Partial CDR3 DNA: TGCACCTGCAGTGCAGGGGGCGACACAGAAGTCTTC.

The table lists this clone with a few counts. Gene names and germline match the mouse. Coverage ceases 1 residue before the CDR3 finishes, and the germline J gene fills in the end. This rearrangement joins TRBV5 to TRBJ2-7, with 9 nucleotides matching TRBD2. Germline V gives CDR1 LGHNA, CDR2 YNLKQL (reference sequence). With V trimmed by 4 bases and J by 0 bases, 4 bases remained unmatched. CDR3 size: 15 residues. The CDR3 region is CASSPPGGGSYEQYF. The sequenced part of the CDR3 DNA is TGTGCCAGCAGCCCCCCTGGGGGGGGCTCCTATGAACAGTAC.

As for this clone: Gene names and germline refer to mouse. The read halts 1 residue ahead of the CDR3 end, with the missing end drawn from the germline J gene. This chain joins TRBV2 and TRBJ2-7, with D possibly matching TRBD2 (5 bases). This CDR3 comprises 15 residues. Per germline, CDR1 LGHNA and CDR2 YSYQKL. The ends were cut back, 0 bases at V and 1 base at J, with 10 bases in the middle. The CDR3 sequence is CASSQEGWGSYEQYF. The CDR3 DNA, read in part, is TGTGCCAGCAGCCAAGAGGGGTGGGGTTCCTATGAACAGTAC.

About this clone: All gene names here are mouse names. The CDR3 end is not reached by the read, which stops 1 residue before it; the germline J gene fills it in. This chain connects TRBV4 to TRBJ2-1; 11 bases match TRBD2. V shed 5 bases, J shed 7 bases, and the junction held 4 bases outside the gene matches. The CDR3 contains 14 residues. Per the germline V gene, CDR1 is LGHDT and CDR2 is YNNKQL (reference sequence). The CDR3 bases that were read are TGTGCCAGCAGCAACTGGGGGGGCGGAGCTGAGCAGTTC. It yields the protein CASSNWGGGAEQF. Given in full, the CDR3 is CASSNWGGGAEQFF.

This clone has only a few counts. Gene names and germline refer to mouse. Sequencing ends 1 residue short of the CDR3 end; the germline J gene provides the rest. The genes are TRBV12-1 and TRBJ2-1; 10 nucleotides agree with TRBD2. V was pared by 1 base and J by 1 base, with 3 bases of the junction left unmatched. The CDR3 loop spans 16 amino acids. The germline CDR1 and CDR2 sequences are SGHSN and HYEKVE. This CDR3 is CASSLGTGENYAEQFF. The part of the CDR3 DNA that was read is TGTGCCAGCTCTCTGGGGACTGGGGAGAACTATGCTGAGCAGTTC.

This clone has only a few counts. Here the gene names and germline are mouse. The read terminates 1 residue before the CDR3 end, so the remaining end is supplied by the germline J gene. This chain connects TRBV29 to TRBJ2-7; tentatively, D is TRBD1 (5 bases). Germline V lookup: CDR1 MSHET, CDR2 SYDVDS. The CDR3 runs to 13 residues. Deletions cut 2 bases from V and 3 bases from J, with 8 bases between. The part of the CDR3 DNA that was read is TGTGCTAGCAGTTTACCGGACAACTATGAACAGTAC. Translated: CASSLPDNYEQY. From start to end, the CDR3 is CASSLPDNYEQYF.

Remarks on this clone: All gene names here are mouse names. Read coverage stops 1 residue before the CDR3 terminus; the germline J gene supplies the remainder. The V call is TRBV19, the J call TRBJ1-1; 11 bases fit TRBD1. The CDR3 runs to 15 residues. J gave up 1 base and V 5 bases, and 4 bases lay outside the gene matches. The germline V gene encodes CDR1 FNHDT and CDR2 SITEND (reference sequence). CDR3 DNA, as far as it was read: TGTGCCAGCAGCCCCGGGACAGGGGGAAACACAGAAGTCTTC. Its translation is CASSPGTGGNTEVF. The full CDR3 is CASSPGTGGNTEVFF.

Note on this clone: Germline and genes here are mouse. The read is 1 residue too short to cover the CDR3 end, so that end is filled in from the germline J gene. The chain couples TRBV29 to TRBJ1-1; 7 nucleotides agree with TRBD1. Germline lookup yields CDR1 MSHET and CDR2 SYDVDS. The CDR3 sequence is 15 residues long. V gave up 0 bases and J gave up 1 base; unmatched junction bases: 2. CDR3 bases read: TGTGCTAGCAGTTTATCGAGGACAGGGAACACAGAAGTCTTC. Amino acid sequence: CASSLSRTGNTEVF. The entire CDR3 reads CASSLSRTGNTEVFF.

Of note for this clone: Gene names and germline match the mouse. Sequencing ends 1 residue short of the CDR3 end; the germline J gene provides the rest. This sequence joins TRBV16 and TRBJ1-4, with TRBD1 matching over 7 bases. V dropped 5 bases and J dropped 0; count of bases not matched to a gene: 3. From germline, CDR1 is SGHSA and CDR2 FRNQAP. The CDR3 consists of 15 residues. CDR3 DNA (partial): TGTGCAAGCAGCCGGGACAGAATTTCCAACGAAAGATTATTT. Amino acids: CASSRDRISNERLF. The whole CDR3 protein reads CASSRDRISNERLFF.

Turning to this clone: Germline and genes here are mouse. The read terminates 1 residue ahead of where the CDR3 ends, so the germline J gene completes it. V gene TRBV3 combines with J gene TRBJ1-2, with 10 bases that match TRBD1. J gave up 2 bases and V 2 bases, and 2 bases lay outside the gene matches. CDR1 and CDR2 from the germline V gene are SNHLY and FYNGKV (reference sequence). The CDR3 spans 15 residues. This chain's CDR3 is CASSLKGQGNSDYTF. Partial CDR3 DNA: TGTGCCAGCAGCTTAAAGGGACAGGGGAACTCCGACTACACC.

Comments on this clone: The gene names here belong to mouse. Here the CDR3 reads CASSSGGGASYEQYF. Partial CDR3 DNA: TGTGCTAGCAGTAGCGGTGGGGGGGCCTCCTATGAACAGTAC. The gene calls are TRBV17 and TRBJ2-7, with 9 bases matching TRBD2. Coverage ceases 1 residue before the CDR3 finishes, and the germline J gene fills in the end. Germline-derived CDR1 and CDR2 are MNHDT and YYDKIL. The length of the CDR3 is 15 residues. With 3 bases clipped from V and 0 bases from J, the junction kept 3 bases outside the gene matches.

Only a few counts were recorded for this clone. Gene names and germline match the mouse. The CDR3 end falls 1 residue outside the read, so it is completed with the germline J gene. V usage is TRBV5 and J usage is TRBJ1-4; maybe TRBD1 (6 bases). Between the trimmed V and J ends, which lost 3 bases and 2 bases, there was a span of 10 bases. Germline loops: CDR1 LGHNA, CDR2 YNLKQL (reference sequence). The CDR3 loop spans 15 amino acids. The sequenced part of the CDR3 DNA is TGTGCCAGCAGCCACAGGGGAGGCTCCAACGAAAGATTATTT. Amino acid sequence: CASSHRGGSNERLF. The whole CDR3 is CASSHRGGSNERLFF.

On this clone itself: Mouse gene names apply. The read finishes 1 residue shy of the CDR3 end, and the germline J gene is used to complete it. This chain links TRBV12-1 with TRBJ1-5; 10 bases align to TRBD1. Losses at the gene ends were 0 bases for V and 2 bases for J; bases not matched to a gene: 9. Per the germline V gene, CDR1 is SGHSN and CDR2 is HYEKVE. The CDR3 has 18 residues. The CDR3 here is CASSLVDRGREDNQAPLF. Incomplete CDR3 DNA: TGTGCCAGCTCTCTCGTTGACAGGGGGCGCGAGGACAACCAGGCTCCGCTT.

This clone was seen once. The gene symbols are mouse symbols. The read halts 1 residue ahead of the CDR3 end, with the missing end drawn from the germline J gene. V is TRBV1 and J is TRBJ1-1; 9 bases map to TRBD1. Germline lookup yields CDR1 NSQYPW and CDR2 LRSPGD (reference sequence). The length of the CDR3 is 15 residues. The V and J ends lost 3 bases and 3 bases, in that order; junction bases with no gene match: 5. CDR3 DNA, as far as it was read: TGCACCTGCAGTGCGTCCGGGACAGGGTACACAGAAGTCTTC. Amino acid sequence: CTCSASGTGYTEVF. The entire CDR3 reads CTCSASGTGYTEVFF.